This T cell receptor beta chain was captured in a study of shared clonotypes between healthy human individuals. Study context: Donors had three CD4 naive, three CD4 memory, two CD8 naive and one CD8 memory plate apiece.

Study-level points and caveats: Generation probabilities of non-shared clonotypes were lower (relative to those shared by all four donors).

As concerns this clone: Its antigen is not identified. The same CDR3 is also encoded by other DNA sequences in this sample.

The authors distributed each subset's genomic DNA evenly over several immunoSEQ plates. This table comes from immunoSEQ multiplex PCR, and its TCRdb copy is limited to in-frame clones, with some not included. The sample contains under 2.5 million clones, roughly 92% of which appear only once. Sequences were obtained from naive CD4+ T cells from PBMCs. Subset denoted: CD45RA+ positively selected. This receptor was taken from a man aged 18 to 30 in good health. Some clones in this sample may be carry-over from other donors' samples.

This CDR3 reads CASSQVGTGANVLTF. Written as DNA, the CDR3 is TGCGCCAGCAGCCAAGTTGGGACTGGGGCCAACGTCCTGACTTTC. The chain carries TRBV4-1 and TRBJ2-6; D is ambiguous. Germline V CDR1 and CDR2: MGHRA, YSYEKL. V shed 1 base and J shed 2 bases, with 6 bases lying between them. The CDR3 sequence is 15 residues long.